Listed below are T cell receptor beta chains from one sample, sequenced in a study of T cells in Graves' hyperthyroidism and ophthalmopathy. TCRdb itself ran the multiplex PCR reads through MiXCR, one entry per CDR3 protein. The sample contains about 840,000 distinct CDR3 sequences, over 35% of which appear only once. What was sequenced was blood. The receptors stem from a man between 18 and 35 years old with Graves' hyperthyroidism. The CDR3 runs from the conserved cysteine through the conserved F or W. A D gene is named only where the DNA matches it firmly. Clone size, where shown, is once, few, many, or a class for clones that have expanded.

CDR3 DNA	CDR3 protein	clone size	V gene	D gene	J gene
TGTGCCAGCAGCAGAACAGGACAGGGCGATGGCTACACCTTC	CASSRTGQGDGYTF	-	TRBV7-9	TRBD1	TRBJ1-2
TGCAGCGCTAAAGCGGGCAGCAATCAGCCCCAGCATTTT	CSAKAGSNQPQHF	-	TRBV29-1	-	TRBJ1-5
TGTGCCACCAGTGACCCCGGGACAAAAGGGGGCAATCAGCCCCAGCATTTT	CATSDPGTKGGNQPQHF	many	TRBV24-1	-	TRBJ1-5
TGCAGTGCTACCGGACAAGACTACGAGCAGTACTTC	CSATGQDYEQYF	many	TRBV20-1	-	TRBJ2-7
TGTGCCACCCGAAACCACCGGGCGAGGGACACTGAAGCTTTCTTT	CATRNHRARDTEAFF	-	TRBV15	-	TRBJ1-1
TGTGCCAGCAGTGAAGTTAGGGGGGAGACCCAGTACTTC	CASSEVRGETQYF	-	TRBV6-1	-	TRBJ2-5
TGCAGTGCTAGACCCCGAACTAGCCCCCCCGAGACCCAGTACTTC	CSARPRTSPPETQYF	few	TRBV20-1	-	TRBJ2-5
TGCAGTGCTAGTCGGACTAGCGGCCAAGAGACCCAGTACTTC	CSASRTSGQETQYF	few	TRBV20-1	TRBD2	TRBJ2-5
TGTGCCAGCAGCTTCCCAGGGGCGCGATCACCCCTCCACTTT	CASSFPGARSPLHF	-	TRBV5-6	-	TRBJ1-6
TGCAGTGCTAGACGGGGGGGCACCGGGGAAGCTTTCTTT	CSARRGGTGEAFF	-	TRBV20-1	-	TRBJ1-1
TGTGCCACCATAGGGACTAGCGGCCCATTGCGGACCCAGTACTTC	CATIGTSGPLRTQYF	few	TRBV2	TRBD2	TRBJ2-5
TGTGCCAGCAGCCAAGCCCCGGACAGGGAGATAGGGAATTCACCCCTCCACTTT	CASSQAPDREIGNSPLHF	-	TRBV25-1	TRBD1	TRBJ1-6
TGTGCCAGCAGTTACGAGGGGGGGCGCGAGACCCAGTACTTC	CASSYEGGRETQYF	-	TRBV6-5	-	TRBJ2-5
TGTGCCAGTAGTCTAAACCCCTATACCTACGAGCAGTACTTC	CASSLNPYTYEQYF	-	TRBV19	-	TRBJ2-7
TGCAGTGCCGTCCCGGGACAGGGGTGGACTGAAGCTTTCTTT	CSAVPGQGWTEAFF	few	TRBV20-1	TRBD1	TRBJ1-1
TGTGCCACCAGCAGAGGGGCGGGACTGGAGACCCAGTACTTC	CATSRGAGLETQYF	-	TRBV15	-	TRBJ2-5
TGTGCCAGCAGCTGGGCAGCAACGAAAGACCACGAGCAGTACTTC	CASSWAATKDHEQYF	once	TRBV6-1	-	TRBJ2-7
TGTGCCAGCAGTGAAAATGAGCAGTTCTTC	CASSENEQFF	-	TRBV25-1	-	TRBJ2-1
TGTGCCAGCAGCTTGGAAGCGACAGGGGGGACCCAGTACTTC	CASSLEATGGTQYF	-	TRBV5-1	TRBD1	TRBJ2-5
TGTGCCAGCAGGGCACGGATCATGAACACTGAAGCTTTCTTT	CASRARIMNTEAFF	-	TRBV2	-	TRBJ1-1
TGTGCCAGCAGCCCAGGGAGTCAGCCCCAGCATTTT	CASSPGSQPQHF	many	TRBV12-3/TRBV12-4	-	TRBJ1-5
TGCAGTGCTAGAAGTCTAGCGGGAGGGCCCCACGAGCAGTACTTC	CSARSLAGGPHEQYF	many	TRBV20-1	TRBD2	TRBJ2-7
TGCGCCAGCAGCTTGACCGGGACTAGGCTCTACGAGCAGTACTTC	CASSLTGTRLYEQYF	few	TRBV5-1	TRBD2	TRBJ2-7
TGTGCCAGCACGGTTATGACAGGCGATCCCTACGAGCAGTACTTC	CASTVMTGDPYEQYF	-	TRBV6-5	-	TRBJ2-7
TGCGCCAGCAGCTACACGGGGGGAAAAGCCTACGAGCAGTACTTC	CASSYTGGKAYEQYF	-	TRBV25-1	TRBD2	TRBJ2-7
TGTGCCAGCAGTGGGGCTGCGAACACCGGAGGGGCTTTCTTT	CASSGAANTGGAFF	-	TRBV2	-	TRBJ1-1
TGCAGTGCTAGAACGAGCGGGGGGTATCAAGAGACCCAGTACTTC	CSARTSGGYQETQYF	-	TRBV20-1	TRBD2	TRBJ2-5
TGTGCCAGTAGTTCCACAGGGCCTCGGGACGAGCAGTACTTC	CASSSTGPRDEQYF	many	TRBV19	-	TRBJ2-7
TGTGCCAGCGGCCGGGACAACCTGAACACTGAAGCTTTCTTT	CASGRDNLNTEAFF	-	TRBV9	-	TRBJ1-1
TGCGCCAGCAGCCAGGGTACAGGGGGCAGCTCCTATAATTCACCCCTCCACTTT	CASSQGTGGSSYNSPLHF	-	TRBV4-1	TRBD1	TRBJ1-6
TGTGCCAGCGGGGGGGCAGGGCGTGATCGGGAGCAGTACTTC	CASGGAGRDREQYF	-	TRBV2	-	TRBJ2-7
TGCAGCGTTGGGGTCGACAGGGAAGAGACCCAGTACTTC	CSVGVDREETQYF	-	TRBV29-1	TRBD1	TRBJ2-5
TGCAGCGTTGAATCGGGACAGGCTACCTACGAGCAGTACTTC	CSVESGQATYEQYF	few	TRBV29-1	TRBD1	TRBJ2-7
TGCAGTGCGGAACAGCCGAATCAGCCCCAGCATTTT	CSAEQPNQPQHF	few	TRBV20-1	-	TRBJ1-5
TGCGCCAGCAGCCCGGGACAGGGGGCGGACTATGGCTACACCTTC	CASSPGQGADYGYTF	few	TRBV5-1	TRBD1	TRBJ1-2
TGCAGCGTTATTGACAGGGATCACGGCGGGGAGCTGTTTTTT	CSVIDRDHGGELFF	many	TRBV29-1	TRBD1	TRBJ2-2
TGCAGTGCTAGGGGCCGGGAAGGGCGGGAAAAGCCCCAGCATTTT	CSARGREGREKPQHF	few	TRBV20-1	-	TRBJ1-5
TGTGCCAGCAGCTTTGAGGGAGGGCCGGGAGAGACCCAGTACTTC	CASSFEGGPGETQYF	-	TRBV7-9	TRBD2	TRBJ2-5
TGCAGTGCTAGAGAGATACAGGGGGATCAGCCCCAGCATTTT	CSAREIQGDQPQHF	few	TRBV20-1	TRBD1	TRBJ1-5
TGTGCCAGCTTTCAGGCGGGACAGGACTATGGCTACACCTTC	CASFQAGQDYGYTF	once	TRBV2	TRBD1	TRBJ1-2
TGTGCCAGCAGCTTCGGGACAGGGAAAGGCTACACCTTC	CASSFGTGKGYTF	many	TRBV12-3/TRBV12-4	TRBD1	TRBJ1-2
TGTGCCAGCACCTCCGGGACTACCTTCTACGAGCAGTACTTC	CASTSGTTFYEQYF	-	TRBV6-2/TRBV6-3	TRBD2	TRBJ2-7
TGTGCCAGCCGGACGTATTATGACACTGAAGCTTTCTTT	CASRTYYDTEAFF	few	TRBV2	-	TRBJ1-1
TGTGCCAGCAGCGCCGGGGGGGACGGAAGCTATAATTCACCCCTCCACTTT	CASSAGGDGSYNSPLHF	many	TRBV9	-	TRBJ1-6
TGTGCCAGCAGCCTAACGGGACCGAATAATTCACCCCTCCACTTT	CASSLTGPNNSPLHF	few	TRBV4-2	-	TRBJ1-6
TGTGCCAGCAGCTTAGTTGTCGGGAACAATGAGCAGTTCTTC	CASSLVVGNNEQFF	-	TRBV7-9	-	TRBJ2-1
TGTGCCAGCAGCTTAGCCCCGGGGCCGAACTCCTACGAGCAGTACTTC	CASSLAPGPNSYEQYF	-	TRBV7-9	-	TRBJ2-7
TGTGCCAGCAGACCATACAGGGGTGAAGCTTTCTTT	CASRPYRGEAFF	few	TRBV6-6	TRBD1	TRBJ1-1
TGTGCCAGCAGCTTTTTATCGACACCCACGAACACCGGGGAGCTGTTTTTT	CASSFLSTPTNTGELFF	-	TRBV7-2	-	TRBJ2-2
TGTGCCAGCAGTCCCCGCAGTCGGGTCTCCTCTGGAAACACCATATATTTT	CASSPRSRVSSGNTIYF	few	TRBV7-9	-	TRBJ1-3
TGTGCCAGTAGTACCCCCTCTAGCGGGGGAACCTACGAGCAGTACTTC	CASSTPSSGGTYEQYF	-	TRBV19	TRBD2	TRBJ2-7
TGTGCCACCAGCAGAATAGGACAGGGGGAAGAGACCCAGTACTTC	CATSRIGQGEETQYF	many	TRBV15	TRBD1	TRBJ2-5
TGTGCCAGCAGTGTGGAGACAGGAGCTAACTATGGCTACACCTTC	CASSVETGANYGYTF	many	TRBV2	-	TRBJ1-2
TGTGCCAGCAGTTACTCGGGCGGGGGGAGCACCGGGGAGCTGTTTTTT	CASSYSGGGSTGELFF	-	TRBV6-6	TRBD2	TRBJ2-2
TGTGCCAGCAGCTTACGGGGGTCTTGGGGCGAGCAGTACTTC	CASSLRGSWGEQYF	few	TRBV7-2	-	TRBJ2-7
TGTGCCAGCAGTGAAAGGTCTAGTAATCAGCCCCAGCATTTT	CASSERSSNQPQHF	many	TRBV2	-	TRBJ1-5
TGTGCCAGCAGCCAGGGGGGTCGGACGAACTCCTACGAGCAGTACTTC	CASSQGGRTNSYEQYF	-	TRBV7-9	-	TRBJ2-7